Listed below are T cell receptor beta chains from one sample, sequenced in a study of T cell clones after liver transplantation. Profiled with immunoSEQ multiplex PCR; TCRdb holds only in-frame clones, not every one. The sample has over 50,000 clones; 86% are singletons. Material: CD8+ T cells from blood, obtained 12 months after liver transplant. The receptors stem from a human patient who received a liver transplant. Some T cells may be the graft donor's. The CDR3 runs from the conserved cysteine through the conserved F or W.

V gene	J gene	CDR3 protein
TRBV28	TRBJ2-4	CASRPTGGIQYF
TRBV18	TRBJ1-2	CASSRAEGQPGHYGYTF
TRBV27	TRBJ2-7	CASSLVRETAYEQYF
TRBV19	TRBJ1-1	CASSIAGMNTEAFF
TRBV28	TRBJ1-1	CASSLSTDLLNTEAFF
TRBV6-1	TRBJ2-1	CASSPGLEHNEQFF
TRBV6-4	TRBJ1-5	CASSELDRDSFNQPQHF
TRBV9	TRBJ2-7	CASSAPGGIYEQYF
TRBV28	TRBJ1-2	CASSISGNYGYTF
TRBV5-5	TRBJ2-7	CASSFRYEQYF
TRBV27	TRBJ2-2	CASSPGLYGELFF